These 32 T cell receptor beta chains came from one sample sequenced in a study of metastatic and nonmetastatic thyroid tumors. TCRdb recomputed clones from the PCR reads via MiXCR. The sample contains about 52,000 clones, 17% of which appear only once. Ahead of thyroid surgery, no patient had received treatment of any kind. Sequencing was done on a sample of blood. The source is a female donor with papillary thyroid cancer or a benign thyroid nodule (not recorded which). Some clones in this sample may be carry-over from other donors' samples.

This clone appeared many times. This rearrangement joins TRBV11-1 to TRBJ2-7; 9 bases fit TRBD2. The V gene's germline CDR1 is SGHAT and CDR2 FQDESV (reference sequence). V gave up 1 base and J gave up 5 bases; unmatched junction bases: 9. This CDR3 comprises 16 residues. CDR3 sequence: CASSLGVTSGMDEQYF. The CDR3, as DNA: TGTGCCAGCAGCTTAGGCGTGACTAGCGGTATGGACGAGCAGTACTTC. Drawing the rest from reference TRBV11-1 and TRBJ2-7, the complete variable domain is EAEVAQSPRYKITEKSQAVAFWCDPISGHATLYWYRQILGQGPELLVQFQDESVVDDSQLPKDRFSAERLKGVDSTLKIQPAELGDSAMYLCASSLGVTSGMDEQYFGPGTRLTVT.

This clone came up many times. The rearrangement joins TRBV2 to TRBJ1-5; D not certain. The germline gives CDR1 SNHLY, CDR2 FYNNEI. This CDR3 region has 14 residues. V lost 2 bases and J lost 6, with 11 bases in between. The CDR3 DNA reads TGTGCCAGCAGTGAATTGGGGATGGCTCAGCCCCAGCATTTT. Residues: CASSELGMAQPQHF.

This clone was observed a handful of times. The chain is built from TRBV12-3 or TRBV12-4 and TRBJ2-1; 8 nucleotides agree with TRBD1. The CDR3 sequence is 13 residues long. V shed 5 bases, J shed 10 bases, and the junction held 7 bases outside the gene matches. This chain's CDR3 is CASSMGQAQEQFF. For the CDR3, the DNA is TGTGCCAGCAGTATGGGACAGGCTCAGGAGCAGTTCTTC.

The gene calls are TRBV11-2 and TRBJ1-2; D unclear. CDR1 SGHAT and CDR2 FQNNGV come from the germline V gene. This CDR3 has 14 amino acids. The germline V and J ends were trimmed by 4 bases and 3 bases, with 12 bases remaining between them. DNA for the CDR3: TGTGCCAGCAGCTCATCGGGTCCAGACTATGGCTACACCTTC. This translates into CASSSSGPDYGYTF.

Many counts were recorded for this clone. The rearrangement uses TRBV19 and TRBJ1-5; D uncertain. The germline V gene encodes CDR1 LNHDA and CDR2 SQIVND (reference sequence). This CDR3 has 14 amino acids. V was trimmed by 5 bases and J by 3 bases, leaving 11 bases between them. Here the CDR3 reads CASSPVSNNQPQHF. The CDR3 DNA reads as TGTGCCAGTAGTCCCGTTTCGAACAATCAGCCCCAGCATTTT.

This CDR3 is CASSYLPDRSYEQYF. As DNA, the CDR3 is TGTGCCAGCAGCTACCTCCCCGACAGATCCTACGAGCAGTACTTC. The chain employs TRBV11-2 and TRBJ2-7, with D possibly matching TRBD1 (5 bases). Trimming cost V 4 bases and J 1 base, with 14 bases left between them. This CDR3 is built from 15 residues. The germline V gene encodes CDR1 SGHAT and CDR2 FQNNGV.

This clone was seen at least ten times. The chain employs TRBV27 and TRBJ2-3; 11 positions match TRBD2. This CDR3 region has 16 residues. CDR1 is MNHEY, CDR2 SMNVEV, per germline (reference sequence). V lost 8 bases, J lost 2 bases, and 9 bases stayed unmatched. CDR3 nucleotides: TGTGCCAGCTGGTATAGCGGGAGGGCCTCCACAGATACGCAGTATTTT. Translation gives CASWYSGRASTDTQYF.

This clone was picked up a small number of times. This chain uses TRBV28 with TRBJ2-7; D is perhaps TRBD2 (6 bases). V was cut by 8 bases and J by 2 bases, with 16 bases left in between. Per the germline V gene, CDR1 is MDHEN and CDR2 is SYDVKM. CDR3 length: 14 residues. CDR3 coding DNA: TGTGCCAGCCTTCTCGCAGGAGGGGCCTACGAGCAGTACTTC. Translated: CASLLAGGAYEQYF.

This clone has ten or more counts. This same CDR3 is encoded by further DNA sequences in the sample. The V and J genes are TRBV25-1 and TRBJ1-2; 11 nucleotides match TRBD1. Germline CDR1 reads MGHDK; CDR2 reads SYGVNS. CDR3 length: 16 residues. The ends lost 4 bases at V and 4 bases at J; junction bases unmatched: 8. CDR3 in amino acids: CASSVGTGGTGYGYTF. CDR3 bases: TGTGCCAGCAGTGTCGGGACAGGGGGAACGGGCTATGGCTACACCTTC.

This chain uses TRBV6-4 with TRBJ2-3; D ambiguous. Looked up from germline, CDR1 is MRHNA and CDR2 is SNTAGT. The CDR3 has 16 amino acids. Trimming removed 3 bases from V and 0 bases from J, with 13 bases in between. The CDR3 coding sequence is TGTGCCAGCAGTGAGTTGTCGTTAGCTAGCACAGATACGCAGTATTTT. Its protein is CASSELSLASTDTQYF.

This clone was recorded many times. The chain has TRBV3-1 and TRBJ2-7; 8 nucleotides line up with TRBD1. In germline, CDR1 is LGHDT, CDR2 YNNKEL (reference sequence). The CDR3 runs 13 residues. Unmatched junction bases numbered 2, after V lost 4 bases and J lost 3 bases. Here the CDR3 DNA reads TGTGCCAGCAGCCCCGGACAGGGCTACGAGCAGTACTTC. Protein: CASSPGQGYEQYF.

The genes are TRBV5-1 and TRBJ1-1; tentative D call: TRBD1 (6 bases). The CDR3 is made up of 17 amino acids. Between the trimmed V and J ends, which lost 0 bases and 0 bases, there was a span of 15 bases. Germline CDR1 SGHRS, CDR2 YFSETQ. In DNA form, the CDR3 reads TGCGCCAGCAGCTTGGCCTGTGGGGGGGACATGAACACTGAAGCTTTCTTT. It translates to CASSLACGGDMNTEAFF.

This clone has a count of ten or more. This clone may be a read error of a much larger clone one base away. Other DNA sequences of this sample code for an identical CDR3. The chain couples TRBV28 to TRBJ2-3, with 7 bases lining up with TRBD1. The V segment lost 4 bases and the J segment 9 bases; nucleotides outside the gene matches: 13. Germline values: CDR1 MDHEN, CDR2 SYDVKM. This CDR3 region has 15 residues. The CDR3 DNA sequence: TGTGCCAGCAGTTCCCACGGTGAGGGGGCGAGGACGCAGTATTTT. Translation gives CASSSHGEGARTQYF. The whole variable domain, filled in from reference TRBV28 and TRBJ2-3, reads DVKVTQSSRYLVKRTGEKVFLECVQDMDHENMFWYRQDPGLGLRLIYFSYDVKMKEKGDIPEGYSVSREKKERFSLILESASTNQTSMYLCASSSHGEGARTQYFGPGTRLTVL.

This clone has a count of ten or more. The gene calls are TRBV5-1 and TRBJ1-6; TRBD1 is a possible D gene (5 bases). CDR3 length: 17 amino acids. The germline V gene encodes CDR1 SGHRS and CDR2 YFSETQ. V was clipped by 4 bases and J by 0 bases, with 14 bases between them. CDR3 residues: CASSRQTASSYNSPLHF. The DNA of the CDR3 is TGCGCCAGCAGCCGCCAGACAGCAAGCTCCTATAATTCACCCCTCCACTTT.

This clone was counted at least ten times. With a much larger clone just one base away, this may be a read error. This rearrangement joins TRBV20-1 to TRBJ2-2, with TRBD2 matching 10 bases. Per the germline V gene, CDR1 is DFQATT and CDR2 is SNEGSKA (reference sequence). This CDR3 is 16 amino acids long. CDR3 region: CSARNVAGGEVGELSF. The CDR3 region has the DNA TGCAGTGCTAGAAATGTAGCGGGAGGTGAGGTCGGGGAGCTGTCTTTT.

There are many counts of this clone. The chain is built from TRBV28 and TRBJ2-1; possible D gene TRBD2, 6 bases. Trimming stripped 5 bases from V and 6 bases from J, with 23 bases between. Germline lookup yields CDR1 MDHEN and CDR2 SYDVKM. CDR3 length equals 17 residues. CDR3 protein: CASSPIYGGGEANEQFF. The CDR3 DNA is TGTGCCAGCAGTCCAATATATGGGGGTGGGGAGGCCAATGAGCAGTTCTTC. Looking up the rest from reference TRBV28 and TRBJ2-1 gives the full variable domain: DVKVTQSSRYLVKRTGEKVFLECVQDMDHENMFWYRQDPGLGLRLIYFSYDVKMKEKGDIPEGYSVSREKKERFSLILESASTNQTSMYLCASSPIYGGGEANEQFFGPGTRLTVL.

This clone appeared many times. This sequence joins TRBV18 and TRBJ2-5; D is perhaps TRBD1 or TRBD2 (5 bases each). V gave up 2 bases and J gave up 4 bases, with 20 bases separating them. CDR1 is KGHSH and CDR2 is LQKENI in the germline V gene. CDR3 length: 17 amino acids. CDR3 protein: CASSPTQGAGPRETQYF. The CDR3 nucleotides read TGTGCCAGCTCACCAACGCAGGGCGCGGGCCCAAGAGAGACCCAGTACTTC.

This clone is medium-sized (0.01 to 0.1%) by share. The chain links TRBV6-4 to TRBJ2-3; 7 nucleotides align to TRBD2. The CDR3 has 16 residues. CDR1 MRHNA and CDR2 SNTAGT come from the germline V gene. V lost 3 bases and J lost 1; bases outside the gene matches: 7. CDR3 DNA sequence: TGTGCCAGCAGTGAAGCAGCGGGGTCCGGCACAGATACGCAGTATTTT. This translates into CASSEAAGSGTDTQYF.

This clone was detected only a few times. The chain employs TRBV28 and TRBJ2-7; 10 nucleotides match TRBD1. Trimming cost V 3 bases and J 3 bases; bases outside gene matches: 2. Germline loops: CDR1 MDHEN, CDR2 SYDVKM. The CDR3 is made up of 14 amino acids. The CDR3 DNA is TGTGCCAGCAGTTTGGGACAGGGGATCTACGAGCAGTACTTC. Amino acids: CASSLGQGIYEQYF.

This clone is labeled as medium-sized (0.01 to 0.1%). Here the CDR3 reads CASSLTAIELDREDGYTF. As DNA, the CDR3 is TGTGCCAGCAGTTTAACGGCGATTGAGCTGGACAGGGAGGATGGCTACACCTTC. The rearrangement joins TRBV28 to TRBJ1-2, with 8 bases aligning to TRBD1. Germline CDR1 is MDHEN and CDR2 is SYDVKM. The CDR3 has 18 residues. The V segment lost 2 bases and the J segment 6 bases; nucleotides outside the gene matches: 17.

This clone was picked up many times. The V call is TRBV7-9, the J call TRBJ1-2; D not resolved. This CDR3 contains 14 residues. From germline, CDR1 is SEHNR and CDR2 FQNEAQ (reference sequence). V dropped 1 base and J dropped 3 bases, with 9 bases sitting between them. This CDR3 reads CASSLGQPDYGYTF. Here the CDR3 DNA reads TGTGCCAGCAGCTTAGGGCAGCCCGACTATGGCTACACCTTC. The whole variable domain, filled in from reference TRBV7-9 and TRBJ1-2, reads DTGVSQNPRHKITKRGQNVTFRCDPISEHNRLYWYRQTLGQGPEFLTYFQNEAQLEKSRLLSDRFSAERPKGSFSTLEIQRTEQGDSAMYLCASSLGQPDYGYTFGSGTRLTVV.

There are many counts of this clone. J is TRBJ2-1 and V is TRBV25-1; tentative D call: TRBD1 (6 bases). Germline-derived CDR1 and CDR2 are MGHDK and SYGVNS. The CDR3 totals 15 residues. Trimming took off 7 bases at V and 6 bases at J, with 19 bases between the two ends. The CDR3 loop reads CASTIRGKGINEQFF. Written as DNA, the CDR3 is TGTGCCAGCACTATCAGGGGAAAAGGGATCAATGAGCAGTTCTTC.

The CDR3 sequence is CASSRTTSGEPRFYNEQFF. For the CDR3, the DNA is TGTGCCAGTAGCCGAACGACTAGCGGGGAGCCTAGATTTTACAATGAGCAGTTCTTC. The chain has TRBV19 and TRBJ2-1; 11 bases map to TRBD2. Germline lookup yields CDR1 LNHDA and CDR2 SQIVND (reference sequence). CDR3 length: 19 residues. The V gene end was trimmed by 6 bases and the J gene end by 4 bases; junction bases not matched to a gene: 17.

This clone has only a few counts. The CDR3 DNA is TGTGCCAGCAGTTCCGGGCCCCAGCTATGCAGTGAGCAGTTCTTC. Translating gives CASSSGPQLCSEQFF. The V call is TRBV12-3 or TRBV12-4, the J call TRBJ2-1; D uncertain. The CDR3 is made up of 15 amino acids. With 4 bases removed from V and 9 bases from J, the gap between germline ends came to 19 bases.

There are many counts of this clone. This chain joins TRBV27 and TRBJ2-3, with D unresolved. CDR3 length equals 14 residues. Deletions cut 6 bases from V and 0 bases from J, with 10 bases between. Germline V gives CDR1 MNHEY, CDR2 SMNVEV (reference sequence). The CDR3 protein is CASRRTLSTDTQYF. CDR3 sequence (DNA): TGTGCCAGCAGACGGACCCTTAGCACAGATACGCAGTATTTT.

In this sample, this clone is medium-sized. This chain joins TRBV27 and TRBJ1-6, with a tentative D call TRBD1 (5 bases). CDR1 is MNHEY and CDR2 is SMNVEV in the germline V gene (reference sequence). The CDR3 is 11 amino acids. The V and J ends lost 8 bases and 6 bases respectively, with 5 bases between them. The CDR3 reads CASGGNSPLHF. CDR3 bases: TGTGCCAGCGGGGGTAATTCACCCCTCCACTTT.

This clone turned up a few times. The CDR3 is CASSEGHAHEQYF. The CDR3 nucleotides are TGTGCCAGCAGTGAGGGACACGCCCACGAGCAGTACTTC. The genes are TRBV6-1 and TRBJ2-7; D perhaps matches TRBD1 (6 bases). The CDR3 sequence is 13 residues long. With 3 bases removed from V and 5 bases from J, the gap between germline ends came to 11 bases. Germline CDR1 is MNHNS and CDR2 is SASEGT.

This clone was seen repeatedly, ten times or more. This chain joins TRBV27 and TRBJ2-3; D remains unclear. V lost 0 bases and J lost 1, with 8 bases in between. The CDR3 loop spans 15 amino acids. CDR1 is MNHEY, CDR2 SMNVEV, per germline (reference sequence). In DNA form, the CDR3 reads TGTGCCAGCAGTTTATCTAGAGCGCGCACAGATACGCAGTATTTT. Translating it yields CASSLSRARTDTQYF.

This clone has a count of ten or more. The rearrangement links TRBV19 to TRBJ1-3; no clear D gene. V was trimmed by 0 bases and J by 0 bases, leaving 6 bases between them. Germline values: CDR1 LNHDA, CDR2 SQIVND (reference sequence). The CDR3 sequence is 15 residues long. In nucleotides, the CDR3 is TGTGCCAGTAGTATAGACAGAATCTCTGGAAACACCATATATTTT. It translates to CASSIDRISGNTIYF.

This clone was counted ten times or more. In DNA, the CDR3 is TGTGCCAGCAGCTTAGCAGGGGAACCAAACACCATATATTTT. The encoded protein is CASSLAGEPNTIYF. The V and J genes are TRBV7-9 and TRBJ1-3; D is perhaps TRBD1 (5 bases). The length of the CDR3 is 14 residues. Germline-derived CDR1 and CDR2 are SEHNR and FQNEAQ (reference sequence). V was clipped by 0 bases and J by 6 bases, with 9 bases between them.

Ten or more counts support this clone. The chain uses TRBV20-1 and TRBJ2-1; 12 bases match TRBD2. The CDR3 has 15 amino acids. Trimming removed 0 bases from V and 7 bases from J; junction bases left unmatched: 4. Germline V gene sequence: CDR1 DFQATT, CDR2 SNEGSKA (reference sequence). The CDR3 DNA reads TGCAGTGCTAGAGACGCAGGACTAGCGGGAAATGAGCAGTTCTTC. Translated, it gives CSARDAGLAGNEQFF.

This clone was seen repeatedly, ten times or more. The V and J genes are TRBV20-1 and TRBJ2-7; possible D gene TRBD2, 5 bases. The CDR3 loop spans 13 amino acids. Germline loops: CDR1 DFQATT, CDR2 SNEGSKA (reference sequence). V shed 4 bases and J shed 2 bases, with 12 bases lying between them. CDR3 sequence (DNA): TGCAGTGCTACGAGGAGCGGCCCCTACGAGCAGTACTTC. Translation gives CSATRSGPYEQYF.